This TCR beta chain originates from a study of OX40 agonist ivuxolimab in advanced cancers. The overall study: From about 20 to 80 years was the age range, with a mean of around 56 years, and about 78% were male.

In regard to this clone: Its specificity is unknown.

Generated by immunoSEQ multiplex PCR, the TCRdb table keeps only in-frame clones and is missing some. The data show approximately 62,000 clones, around 90% seen once. Germline-derived CDR1 and CDR2 are WNHNN and SYGVQD (reference sequence). This CDR3 is built from 13 residues. The V end lost 4 bases, the J end lost 5 bases, and 11 bases lay between the germline ends. General study points: Both CD4+ and CD8+ T cell populations in blood had undergone clonal expansion by week 6 at 0.1 to 3.0 mg/kg.

Material: CD4+ or CD8+ T cells sorted from blood, obtained in a trial of the OX40 agonist ivuxolimab. The receptor's source is an adult with an advanced solid tumor such as melanoma, head and neck, liver or kidney cancer. This sequence joins TRBV10-1 and TRBJ1-1, with TRBD1 as a possible D gene (6 bases). The CDR3, as DNA: TGCGCCAGCAGTGGAGGGGGGCGGACTGAAGCTTTCTTT. Translated, it gives CASSGGGRTEAFF.